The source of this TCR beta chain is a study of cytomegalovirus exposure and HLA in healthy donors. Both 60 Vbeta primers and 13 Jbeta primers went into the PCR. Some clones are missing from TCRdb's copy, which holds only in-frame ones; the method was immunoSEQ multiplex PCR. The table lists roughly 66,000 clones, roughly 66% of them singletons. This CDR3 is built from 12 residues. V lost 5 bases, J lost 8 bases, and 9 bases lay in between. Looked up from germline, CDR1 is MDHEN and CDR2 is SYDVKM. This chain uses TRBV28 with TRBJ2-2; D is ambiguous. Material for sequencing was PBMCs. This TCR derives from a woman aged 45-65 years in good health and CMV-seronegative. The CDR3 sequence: CASSRPGGELFF. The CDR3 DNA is TGTGCCAGCAGTCGTCCCGGGGGGGAGCTGTTTTTT.